This T cell receptor (beta chain) originates from a study of molecular identifiers for immune sequencing clone quantification. Study summary: Within a replicate experiment, RNA obtained from either approximately 20,000 or 98,000 naive CD8 cells was divided into five aliquots, and four of those aliquots were then sequenced.

Points on this clonotype: Its antigen is currently unknown. A much larger clone lies a single base off, so this may be a read error.

Listed TCR primers and previously described methods were used for bulk TCR libraries. MiXCR, applied by TCRdb to the PCR reads, yields one record per CDR3 protein. This table has more than 550,000 distinct CDR3 sequences, approximately 24% appearing once. A CD8+CD4-CCR7+CD45RA+ gate was used to sort naive CD8 T cells. Study-wide results and limits: Naive cells had under 1% of molecules in clones above 20 RNA copies, effectors over 99%.

Material for sequencing was naive CD8+ T cells from blood, with Jurkat cell RNA spiked in. Subset defined: FACS-sorted CD8+CD4-CCR7+CD45RA+ naive T cells. The clonotype was recovered from a human donor in good health. Some libraries in this study had Jurkat cell RNA spiked in.

CDR3 DNA sequence: TGTGCCAGCAGTACGACAGGGTCGTTCTATAGCAATCAGCCCCGGCATTTT. Protein product: CASSTTGSFYSNQPRHF. The V gene is TRBV27, the J gene TRBJ1-5, with 7 nucleotides matching TRBD1. Germline V gene lookup returns CDR1 MNHEY and CDR2 SMNVEV (reference sequence). CDR3 length: 17 residues.